This T cell receptor beta chain stems from a study of shared clonotypes between healthy human individuals (TCRdb year 2020). Context from the whole study: The cohort included a few men and a couple of women between 18 and 49 years of age. For each donor, CD4 naive and CD4 memory were each given three plates, CD8 naive was given two plates, and CD8 memory was given one plate. To estimate repertoire size and how much clonotype sharing occurs between individuals, the study deeply sequenced the blood TCR repertoires of roughly 5 healthy adults. Libraries were prepared and TCR repertoires were sequenced by different laboratories using diverse techniques, in order to increase sequencing depth and limit assay-specific biases. Each donor's leukapheresis produced roughly between roughly 0.85 and 9 billion PBMCs.

Worth noting for this clone: The antigen this receptor binds is unknown. Per-base qualities were not stored, and no clone one base away is much larger. Other DNA sequences within the sample encode an identical CDR3.

Overall study outcomes, separate from this receptor: Sampling was limited to blood, and TCR repertoires in tissue likely differ from TCR repertoires in blood. Incomplete sequencing was indicated by rarefaction of sorted-subset datasets, despite the large sequencing depth. When four donors were compared, the shared fraction of clonotypes was 5% to 6.5% for naive CD4, more than 3% for naive CD8, more than 2% for memory CD4, and around 0.4% for memory CD8. The small number of donors limited the genetic and exposure-history diversity represented. Compared with non-shared clonotypes, the clonotypes found in all four sorted-subset donors had higher generation probabilities. Pairwise subsampling indicated that sequencing depth was expected to affect the degree of clonotype sharing among donors. Naive subsets generally had larger estimated clonotype richness than memory subsets did.

Trimming at the junction amounts to 3 bases on V and 1 base on J, and the germline ends lie 9 bases apart. From its cysteine to its phenylalanine, the CDR3 spans 13 amino acids. Only the CDR3 DNA stays, 39 bases, in frame from base 1. Reading the germline V gene gives CDR1 SQVTM and CDR2 ANQGSEA. Using the deep immunoSEQ assay, multiplex PCR amplified TCR CDR3 regions from genomic DNA. Extracted genomic DNA from each cell subset was distributed evenly across all wells of several immunoSEQ 96-well plates, and each plate was treated as a replicate. For sorted subsets, each replicate PCR was loaded with 200 to 250 ng genomic DNA, equivalent to about 30,000 T cell genomes. The purified libraries were quantified using a Qubit 3.0 fluorometer, sized with a Bioanalyzer 2100, and then quantified again using the KAPA Library Quantification kit. Every immunoSEQ 96-well plate was sequenced on a separate single-read 150-cycle Illumina NextSeq 550 flow cell. The original methods were these. Because only junctional sequences without quality scores were contained in the immunoSEQ output, filtering matching that applied to full-length reads could not be performed. To assign V/J genes and CDR3, sequences were annotated using PyIR, a Python wrapper for IgBLAST v1.9, with IMGT germline references. Any read was removed if the V/J assignment was weak (E-value above 1e-6), the CDR3 was missing, or the read contained stop codons, out-of-frame junctions, or ambiguous translated residues. V3J clonotypes were defined by identical inferred V gene, J gene, and CDR3 amino acid sequence. To compute the percentage overlap between repertoires, the number of shared unique clonotypes was divided by the size of the smaller repertoire. Three approaches were used to assess repertoire richness: RTK rarefaction, the Chao1 estimator, and Recon v2.1 estimates of unobserved clonotypes. Generation probabilities were computed with OLGA for all TCRbeta clonotypes obtained by the gDNA method from several donors. Drawn from immuneACCESS, this table holds only the in-frame rearrangements with V and J called that TCRdb kept. Clones are partly lost; checked studies trace under half to an unresolved V gene and leave the rest unexplained. The V and J calls and clone size were taken over from that table, and D and trimming were inferred from the DNA. For this sample there are under 2,500,000 clones; around 95% appear just once. The top ten constitute over 0.1% of the sample.

The donors were healthy, HIV-negative adults who had no recently reported acute infections or vaccinations. Every donor was a Caucasian adult living in Nashville, Tennessee, USA. CD4+ T cells were enriched through magnetic negative selection, after which naive cells were positively selected on CD45RA and the remaining negative fraction served as the memory subset. Blood was collected by leukapheresis, and PBMCs were isolated by Ficoll-Histopaque density gradient centrifugation and then cryopreserved in liquid nitrogen vapor phase. Purity and quantity of every magnetically sorted T cell population were checked by analytical flow cytometry. Genomic DNA was isolated from every sorted fraction and measured by UV absorbance on a Nanodrop 2000c.

This clonotype was sampled from a man between 18 and 35 years old in good health. The sequence joins TRBV29-1 to TRBJ2-5, with a tentative D call of TRBD1 or TRBD2, each matching 5 bases. Sequencing used naive CD4+ T cells sorted from blood. Sample cell subset or site, as interpreted from the label and publication: CD45RA+ positively selected. The DNA sequence follows: TGCAGCGTTGAGGGACGGCTCCAAGAGACCCAGTACTTC. It codes for CSVEGRLQETQYF.